This T cell receptor beta chain stems from a study of molecular identifiers for immune sequencing clone quantification. MiXCR, run by TCRdb on the PCR reads, gives a single entry per CDR3 protein. The sample contains 490,000 or so distinct CDR3 sequences, over 20% of which appear only once. Sorted naive CD8 T cells were those defined as CD8+CD4-CCR7+CD45RA+. Study-wide points: Roughly 1 million naive cells reportedly did not prevent detection of spiked Jurkat TCR RNA from one cell. Barcode sharing among identical TCR molecules could make large clones appear smaller.

This clonotype was found many times. The antigen remains undetermined. The sequencing sample was made of naive CD8+ T cells from blood, with Jurkat cell RNA spiked in. Subset described: FACS-sorted CD8+CD4-CCR7+CD45RA+ naive T cells. This TCR came from a human donor in good health. Some libraries in this study had Jurkat cell RNA spiked in.

The CDR3 loop reads CSANELAGGLNTGELFF. The DNA for the CDR3 is TGCAGTGCTAACGAACTAGCGGGAGGATTGAACACCGGGGAGCTGTTTTTT. The chain combines TRBV20-1 with TRBJ2-2; 12 bases fit TRBD2. The CDR3 totals 17 residues. Germline CDR1 DFQATT, CDR2 SNEGSKA (reference sequence). V gave up 4 bases and J gave up 1 base; unmatched junction bases: 7.